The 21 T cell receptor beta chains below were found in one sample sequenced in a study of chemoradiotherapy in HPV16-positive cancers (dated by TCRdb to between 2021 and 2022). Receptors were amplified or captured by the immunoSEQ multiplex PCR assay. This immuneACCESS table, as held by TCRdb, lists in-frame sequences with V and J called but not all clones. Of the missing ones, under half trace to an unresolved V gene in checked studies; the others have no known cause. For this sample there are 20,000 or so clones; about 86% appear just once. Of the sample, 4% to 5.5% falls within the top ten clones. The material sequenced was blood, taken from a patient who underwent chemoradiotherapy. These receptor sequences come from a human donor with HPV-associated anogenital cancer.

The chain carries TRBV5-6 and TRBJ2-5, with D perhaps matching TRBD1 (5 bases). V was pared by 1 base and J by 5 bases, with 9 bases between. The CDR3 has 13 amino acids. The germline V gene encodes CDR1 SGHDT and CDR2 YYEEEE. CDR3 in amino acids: CASSLSPGETQYF. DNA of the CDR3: TGTGCCAGCAGCTTGTCACCAGGGGAGACCCAGTACTTC.

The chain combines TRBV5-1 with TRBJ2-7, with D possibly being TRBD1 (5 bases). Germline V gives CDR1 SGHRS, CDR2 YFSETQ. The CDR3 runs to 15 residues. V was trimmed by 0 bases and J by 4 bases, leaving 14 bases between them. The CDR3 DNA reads TGCGCCAGCAGCTTGGCCAGGGCGCCGGGTTACGAGCAGTACTTC. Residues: CASSLARAPGYEQYF.

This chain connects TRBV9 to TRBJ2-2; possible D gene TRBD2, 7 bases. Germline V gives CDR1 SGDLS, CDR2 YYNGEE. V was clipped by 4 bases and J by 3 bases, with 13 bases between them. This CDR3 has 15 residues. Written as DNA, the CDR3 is TGTGCCAGCAGCCCCCGGGGGGCAGACACCGGGGAGCTGTTTTTT. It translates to CASSPRGADTGELFF.

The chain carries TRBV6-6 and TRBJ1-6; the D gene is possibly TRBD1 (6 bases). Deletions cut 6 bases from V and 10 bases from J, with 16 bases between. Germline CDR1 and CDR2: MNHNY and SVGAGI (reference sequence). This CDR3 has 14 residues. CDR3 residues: CASRRRTVESPLHF. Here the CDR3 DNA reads TGTGCCAGCAGGCGAAGGACAGTCGAGTCACCCCTCCACTTT.

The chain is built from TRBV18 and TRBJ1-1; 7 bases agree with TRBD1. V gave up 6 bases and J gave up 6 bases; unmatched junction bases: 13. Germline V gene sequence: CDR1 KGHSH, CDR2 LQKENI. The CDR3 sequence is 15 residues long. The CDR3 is CASSRQTGTASEAFF. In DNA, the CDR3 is TGTGCCAGCTCGCGCCAAACCGGGACAGCCTCTGAAGCTTTCTTT.

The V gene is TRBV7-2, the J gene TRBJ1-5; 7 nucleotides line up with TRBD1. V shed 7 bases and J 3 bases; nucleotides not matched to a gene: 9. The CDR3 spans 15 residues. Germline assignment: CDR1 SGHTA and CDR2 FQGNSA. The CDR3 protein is CASMKGGTVNQPQHF. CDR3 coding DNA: TGTGCCAGCATGAAAGGTGGGACAGTCAATCAGCCCCAGCATTTT.

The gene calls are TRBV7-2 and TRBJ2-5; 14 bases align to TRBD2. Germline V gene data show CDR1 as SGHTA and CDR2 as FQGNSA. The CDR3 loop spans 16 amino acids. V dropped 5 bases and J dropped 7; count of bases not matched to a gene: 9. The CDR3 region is CASSPRLAGGRGTQYF. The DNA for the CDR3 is TGTGCCAGCAGCCCGAGACTAGCGGGGGGGCGGGGGACCCAGTACTTC.

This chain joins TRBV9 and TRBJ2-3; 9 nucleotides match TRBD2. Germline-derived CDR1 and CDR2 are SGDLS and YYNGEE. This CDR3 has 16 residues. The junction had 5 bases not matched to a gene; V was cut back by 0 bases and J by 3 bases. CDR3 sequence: CASSVATLAGTDTQYF. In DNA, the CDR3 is TGTGCCAGCAGCGTAGCTACGCTAGCGGGAACAGATACGCAGTATTTT.

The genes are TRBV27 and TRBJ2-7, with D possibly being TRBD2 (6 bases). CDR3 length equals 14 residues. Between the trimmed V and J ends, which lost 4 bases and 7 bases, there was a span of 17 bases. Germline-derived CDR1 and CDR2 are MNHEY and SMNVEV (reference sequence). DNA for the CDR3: TGTGCCAGCAGTTCTGCGGGAAGCCTTCGGGAGCAGTACTTC. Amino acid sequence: CASSSAGSLREQYF.

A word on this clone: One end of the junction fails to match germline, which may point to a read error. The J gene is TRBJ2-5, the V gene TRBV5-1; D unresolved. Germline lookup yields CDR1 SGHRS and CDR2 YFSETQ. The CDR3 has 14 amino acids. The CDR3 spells CASSLGPLRETQYF. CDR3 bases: TGCGCCAGCAGTTTGGGTCCTCTTCGAGAGACCCAGTACTTC.

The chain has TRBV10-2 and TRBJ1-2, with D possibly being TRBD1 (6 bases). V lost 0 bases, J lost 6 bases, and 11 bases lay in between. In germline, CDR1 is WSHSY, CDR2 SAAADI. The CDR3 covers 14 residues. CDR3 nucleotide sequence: TGCGCCAGCAGTGAGTCGGGCAGGGGACATGGCTACACCTTC. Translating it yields CASSESGRGHGYTF.

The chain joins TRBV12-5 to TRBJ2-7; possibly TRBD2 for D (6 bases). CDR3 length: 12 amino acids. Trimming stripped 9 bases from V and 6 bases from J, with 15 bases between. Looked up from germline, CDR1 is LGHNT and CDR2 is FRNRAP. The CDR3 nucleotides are TGTGCTAGCCATGGGGTGACTAGCGAGCAGTACTTC. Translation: CASHGVTSEQYF.

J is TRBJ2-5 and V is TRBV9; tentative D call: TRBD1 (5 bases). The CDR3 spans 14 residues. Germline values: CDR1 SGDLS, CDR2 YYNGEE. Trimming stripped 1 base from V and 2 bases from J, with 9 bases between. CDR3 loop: CASSVQGQQETQYF. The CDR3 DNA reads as TGTGCCAGCAGCGTACAGGGCCAACAAGAGACCCAGTACTTC.

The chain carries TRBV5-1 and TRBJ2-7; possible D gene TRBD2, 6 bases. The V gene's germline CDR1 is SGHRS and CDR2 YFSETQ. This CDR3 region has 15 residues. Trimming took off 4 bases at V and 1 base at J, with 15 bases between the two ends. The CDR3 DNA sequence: TGCGCCAGCAGCCCCGAGCGGGCCCGTTCCTACGAGCAGTACTTC. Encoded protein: CASSPERARSYEQYF.

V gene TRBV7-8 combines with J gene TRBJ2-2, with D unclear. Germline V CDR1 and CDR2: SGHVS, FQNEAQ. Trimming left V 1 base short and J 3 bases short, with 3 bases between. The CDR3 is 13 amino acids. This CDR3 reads CASSLVDTGELFF. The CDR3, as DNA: TGTGCCAGCAGCTTAGTGGACACCGGGGAGCTGTTTTTT.

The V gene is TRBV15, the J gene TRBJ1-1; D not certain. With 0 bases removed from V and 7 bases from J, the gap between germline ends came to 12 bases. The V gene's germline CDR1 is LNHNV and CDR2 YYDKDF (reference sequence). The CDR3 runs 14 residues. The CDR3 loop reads CATSREISQDEAFF. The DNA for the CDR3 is TGTGCCACCAGCAGAGAAATCTCTCAGGATGAAGCTTTCTTT.

The CDR3 DNA sequence: TGTGCCAGTAGTCCCCTCCAGTCGACAGGAAGAGTAGGCTACACCTTC. Residues: CASSPLQSTGRVGYTF. The chain carries TRBV19 and TRBJ1-2, with D possibly being TRBD1 (6 bases). The ends were cut back, 5 bases at V and 8 bases at J, with 24 bases in the middle. The germline V gene has CDR1 LNHDA and CDR2 SQIVND (reference sequence). This CDR3 contains 16 residues.

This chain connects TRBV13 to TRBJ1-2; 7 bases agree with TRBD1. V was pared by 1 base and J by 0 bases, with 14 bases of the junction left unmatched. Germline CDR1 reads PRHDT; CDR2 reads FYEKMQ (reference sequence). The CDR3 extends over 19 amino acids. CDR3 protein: CASSLAMPSVGQPNYGYTF. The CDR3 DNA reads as TGTGCCAGCAGCTTAGCCATGCCTTCGGTGGGACAGCCTAACTATGGCTACACCTTC.

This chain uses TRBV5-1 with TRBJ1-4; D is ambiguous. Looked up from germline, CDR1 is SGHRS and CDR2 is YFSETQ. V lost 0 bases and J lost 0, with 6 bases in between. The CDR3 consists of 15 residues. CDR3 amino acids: CASSLAGSTNEKLFF. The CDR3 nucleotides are TGCGCCAGCAGCTTGGCCGGATCAACTAATGAAAAACTGTTTTTT.

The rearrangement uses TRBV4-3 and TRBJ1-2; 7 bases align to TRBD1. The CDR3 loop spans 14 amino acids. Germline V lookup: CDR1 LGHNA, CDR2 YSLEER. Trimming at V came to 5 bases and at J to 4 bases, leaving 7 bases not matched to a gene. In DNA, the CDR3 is TGCGCCAGCAGCAAAACCGGGACAGCCTATGGCTACACCTTC. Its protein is CASSKTGTAYGYTF.

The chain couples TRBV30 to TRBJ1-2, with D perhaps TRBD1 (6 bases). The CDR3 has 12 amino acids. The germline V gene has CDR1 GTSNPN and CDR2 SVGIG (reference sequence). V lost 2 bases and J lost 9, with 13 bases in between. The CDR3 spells CAWSPPQGRYTF. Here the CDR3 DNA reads TGTGCCTGGAGTCCCCCCCAGGGGCGCTACACCTTC.